A selection of T cell receptor beta chains follows, all from one sample in a study of OX40 agonist ivuxolimab in advanced cancers. Profiling relied on immunoSEQ multiplex PCR, and the TCRdb table lists in-frame clones only, not all of them. This sample has 86,000 or so clones, with 85% to 95% found just once. Sequences were derived from CD4+ or CD8+ T cells sorted from blood, sampled in a trial of the OX40 agonist ivuxolimab. Source of these receptors: an adult with an advanced solid tumor such as melanoma, head and neck, liver or kidney cancer. The CDR3 runs from the conserved cysteine through the conserved F or W. The D gene is left open where the match is weak. Size is omitted from some rows. Given values are once, few, many or a class for expanded clones.

clone_size | d_call | j_call | v_call | cdr3_nt | cdr3_aa
NA | NA | TRBJ1-5 | TRBV2 | TGTGCCAGCAGTGTAAGAGGGGGAATTCAGCCCCAGCATTTT | CASSVRGGIQPQHF
NA | NA | TRBJ1-5 | TRBV15 | TGTGCCACCAGCAGAGGTGGGACGAGCAATCAGCCCCAGCATTTT | CATSRGGTSNQPQHF
once | TRBD1 | TRBJ2-5 | TRBV6-5 | TGTGCCAGCAGCAGCCGGAGGACAGGGCGAGAGACCCAGTACTTC | CASSSRRTGRETQYF
NA | NA | TRBJ2-5 | TRBV18 | TGTGCCAGCTCACCTCGAGGGGCGGCGGAGACCCAGTACTTC | CASSPRGAAETQYF
NA | NA | TRBJ2-5 | TRBV2 | TGTGCCAGCGAACTAGAAGAGACCCAGTACTTC | CASELEETQYF
NA | NA | TRBJ2-5 | TRBV7-6 | TGTGCCAGCAGCTTAGCTCCGGGGGCACAAGAGACCCAGTACTTC | CASSLAPGAQETQYF
NA | NA | TRBJ1-1 | TRBV5-1 | TGCGCCAGCAGCCCCCAGGCGTACATGAACACTGAAGCTTTCTTT | CASSPQAYMNTEAFF
once | NA | TRBJ1-6 | TRBV6-5 | TGTGCCAGCAGGGAGACCTGGGCGGCTAATTCACCCCTCCACTTT | CASRETWAANSPLHF
NA | TRBD1 | TRBJ1-2 | TRBV6-1 | TGTGCCAGCAGCCAGTTACAGGGGGTTCGGGGCTACACCTTC | CASSQLQGVRGYTF
NA | NA | TRBJ2-2 | TRBV10-3 | TGTGCCATCAGTGAGTCTAGACTCTTGAACACCGGGGAGCTGTTTTTT | CAISESRLLNTGELFF
NA | TRBD2 | TRBJ2-7 | TRBV9 | TGTGCCAGCAGCGCCGATTCCGGGACTAGCGTGTACGAGCAGTACTTC | CASSADSGTSVYEQYF
NA | NA | TRBJ1-1 | TRBV21-1 | TGTGCCAGCCCTTTGGGAGCAGGGGGGGGTGAAGCTTTCTTT | CASPLGAGGGEAFF
NA | NA | TRBJ1-6 | TRBV5-1 | TGCGCCAGCAGCTTGGAGGGTTCAGGTTCACCCCTCCACTTT | CASSLEGSGSPLHF
NA | TRBD1 | TRBJ1-1 | TRBV5-5 | TGTGCCAGCAGCCAAGATGGGACAGGGAACACTGAAGCTTTCTTT | CASSQDGTGNTEAFF
NA | NA | TRBJ1-5 | TRBV6-6 | TGTGCCAGCAGTTACTCGGCTGGGCGAAGCAATCAGCCCCAGCATTTT | CASSYSAGRSNQPQHF
NA | NA | TRBJ2-5 | TRBV7-9 | TGTGCCAGCAGCTTAGGTTCGGAGACCCAGTACTTC | CASSLGSETQYF
NA | NA | TRBJ2-7 | TRBV28 | TGTGCCAGCAGTTTATCGAGGGTAAAATACTTC | CASSLSRVKYF
few | NA | TRBJ2-7 | TRBV6-1 | TGTGCCAGCAGTGAAGGTGAAATCTACGAGCAGTACTTC | CASSEGEIYEQYF
NA | NA | TRBJ2-5 | TRBV7-7 | TGTGCTAGCAGCCCCCTGCCCTCGGGGGAGACCCAGTACTTC | CASSPLPSGETQYF
once | NA | TRBJ1-5 | TRBV30 | TGTGCCTGGAGGGTGACTAGGACAGCATACAATCAGCCCCAGCATTTT | CAWRVTRTAYNQPQHF
NA | NA | TRBJ2-1 | TRBV19 | TGTGCCAGTAGTATACTCGAGGGGAATGAGCAGTTCTTC | CASSILEGNEQFF
NA | TRBD1 | TRBJ2-1 | TRBV4-1 | TGCGCCAGCAGCATCCGGGACAGGACTAATGAGCAGTTCTTC | CASSIRDRTNEQFF
few | TRBD2 | TRBJ2-7 | TRBV7-9 | TGTGCCAGCAGCCGAGGGACTAGCGGCTCCTACGAGCAGTACTTC | CASSRGTSGSYEQYF
NA | NA | TRBJ2-5 | TRBV5-1 | TGCGCCAGCAGCACCAGGTTGGGGGTCGAGACCCAGTACTTC | CASSTRLGVETQYF
NA | NA | TRBJ2-1 | TRBV6-5 | TGTGCCAGCAGCCGGACGGAAGAGCAGTTCTTC | CASSRTEEQFF
NA | NA | TRBJ1-2 | TRBV25-1 | TGTGCCAGCAGTGAGCTAGCACAGACTTATGGCTACACCTTC | CASSELAQTYGYTF
NA | NA | TRBJ2-7 | TRBV5-4 | TGTGCCAGCAGCTCCGAGGGGGGCGCCTACGAGCAGTACTTC | CASSSEGGAYEQYF
NA | NA | TRBJ2-5 | TRBV19 | TGTGCCAGTAGTACAAGAACCGTACAAGAGACCCAGTACTTC | CASSTRTVQETQYF
NA | TRBD1 | TRBJ1-3 | TRBV28 | TGTGCCAGCAGTCCTGACAGGGCCGTCTCTGGAAACACCATATATTTT | CASSPDRAVSGNTIYF
NA | NA | TRBJ2-6 | TRBV7-8 | TGTGCCAGCAGCTCCTTCGCCGCTATGTCTGGGGCCAACGTCCTGACTTTC | CASSSFAAMSGANVLTF
NA | NA | TRBJ2-1 | TRBV2 | TGTGCCAGCAGTGAACAGACGAGCGAGCAGTTCTTC | CASSEQTSEQFF
NA | NA | TRBJ2-7 | TRBV21-1 | TGTGCCAGCAGCATTCACAGGGGGCGCGACGAGCAGTACTTC | CASSIHRGRDEQYF
once | NA | TRBJ2-1 | TRBV6-5 | TGTGCCAGCAGTCCCTTAAGTGGTTCCTACAATGAGCAGTTCTTC | CASSPLSGSYNEQFF
NA | NA | TRBJ1-2 | TRBV6-5 | TGTGCCAGCAGTCCCAGGACCAACTATGGCTACACCTTC | CASSPRTNYGYTF
few | NA | TRBJ1-2 | TRBV5-4 | TGTGCCAGCAGCCATTGGCAGGGGAGCTATGGCTACACCTTC | CASSHWQGSYGYTF
few | TRBD1 | TRBJ1-1 | TRBV5-1 | TGCGCCAGCAGCAAAGACAGGGGGAACACTGAAGCTTTCTTT | CASSKDRGNTEAFF
NA | NA | TRBJ2-2 | TRBV4-1 | TGCGCCAGCAGCCCCAGGGAAGCAGATACCGGGGAGCTGTTTTTT | CASSPREADTGELFF
once | NA | TRBJ2-5 | TRBV7-2 | TGTGCCAGCAGCTTAGATCGTTGGCGGCCCCAAGAGACCCAGTACTTC | CASSLDRWRPQETQYF
NA | NA | TRBJ2-2 | TRBV7-7 | TGTGCTAGCAGGCAGGACGCCGGGGAGCTGTTTTTT | CASRQDAGELFF
NA | TRBD1 | TRBJ1-5 | TRBV7-2 | TGTGCCAGCAGTAAATTCGGACAGGATCAGCCCCAGCATTTT | CASSKFGQDQPQHF
NA | NA | TRBJ1-1 | TRBV7-8 | TGTGCCAGCAGCCCCCAGTCGGGAGGCACTGAAGCTTTCTTT | CASSPQSGGTEAFF
NA | NA | TRBJ1-4 | TRBV7-8 | TGTGCCAGCAGCTTAGCCCCCACCACGGCAACTAATGAAAAACTGTTTTTT | CASSLAPTTATNEKLFF
NA | NA | TRBJ1-6 | TRBV6-5 | TGTGCCAGCAGTTACCCGGAAGCCCATAATTCACCCCTCCACTTT | CASSYPEAHNSPLHF
NA | NA | TRBJ2-5 | TRBV4-1 | TGCGCCAGCAGCCTCCAAGAGACCCAGTACTTC | CASSLQETQYF
once | NA | TRBJ2-5 | TRBV5-1 | TGCGCCAGCAGCACCTCGGGGGAAGAGACCCAGTACTTC | CASSTSGEETQYF
NA | NA | TRBJ2-2 | TRBV7-9 | TGTGCCAGCAGCCACCGGGACAAAGTCACCGGGGAGCTGTTTTTT | CASSHRDKVTGELFF
NA | TRBD2 | TRBJ2-2 | TRBV5-1 | TGCGCCAGCAGCAAGGGAGAGCGGGGGTTCCCGAACACCGGGGAGCTGTTTTTT | CASSKGERGFPNTGELFF
NA | TRBD2 | TRBJ2-3 | TRBV19 | TGTGCCAGTAGTAGGACTAGTGCGAATCCAGATACGCAGTATTTT | CASSRTSANPDTQYF
NA | NA | TRBJ1-1 | TRBV12-2 | TGTGCAAGTCGCCTCATCGTCACGTCTTTCTTT | CASRLIVTSFF
NA | NA | TRBJ2-7 | TRBV7-8 | TGTGCCAGCAGCCCAGGAGTGGGGACTTACGAGCAGTACTTC | CASSPGVGTYEQYF
NA | NA | TRBJ1-2 | TRBV30 | TGTGCCTGGAGCCCAGACAACTATGGCTACACCTTC | CAWSPDNYGYTF
NA | NA | TRBJ2-3 | TRBV9 | TGTGCCAGCACCTTTGCTCCTCCAGATACGCAGTATTTT | CASTFAPPDTQYF
once | NA | TRBJ1-1 | TRBV18 | TGTGCCAGCTCACCAACCAAGGACAGTCAGAACACTGAAGCTTTCTTT | CASSPTKDSQNTEAFF